The 7 T cell receptor beta chains below were found in one sample sequenced in a study of blood T cell repertoires in COVID-19. This table comes from immunoSEQ multiplex PCR, and its TCRdb copy is limited to in-frame clones, with some not included. The sample lists hundreds of thousands of clones; 89% were seen once. Sequencing was done on a sample of peripheral blood. These receptors were obtained from a woman aged 30 to 39 with COVID-19, enrolled during active disease.

This chain connects TRBV6-5 to TRBJ1-2, with TRBD1 as a possible D gene (5 bases). The V and J ends lost 0 bases and 4 bases respectively, with 12 bases between them. This CDR3 contains 15 residues. The V gene's germline CDR1 is MNHEY and CDR2 SVGAGI. CDR3 bases: TGTGCCAGCAGTTACTCCCTGGACATCTCCTATGGCTACACCTTC. It translates to CASSYSLDISYGYTF.

J is TRBJ2-3 and V is TRBV5-1; 8 bases map to TRBD1. J gave up 5 bases and V 4 bases, and 9 bases lay outside the gene matches. Germline V gives CDR1 SGHRS, CDR2 YFSETQ. The CDR3 length is 15 residues. DNA of the CDR3: TGCGCCAGCAGCACCCTGACAGGGGCGGGAGATACGCAGTATTTT. Amino acid sequence: CASSTLTGAGDTQYF.

This sequence joins TRBV30 and TRBJ1-3; no firm D call. The CDR3 runs to 15 residues. Per germline, CDR1 GTSNPN and CDR2 SVGIG (reference sequence). The V end was cut by 1 base, the J end by 0 bases, with 10 bases between. CDR3 residues: CAWSEGLNSGNTIYF. The CDR3 region has the DNA TGTGCCTGGAGTGAAGGACTGAACTCTGGAAACACCATATATTTT.

This CDR3 reads CASMGGAAFLEQYV. CDR3 coding DNA: TGTGCCAGCATGGGCGGGGCCGCATTCCTCGAGCAGTACGTC. The gene calls are TRBV28 and TRBJ2-7, with D maybe TRBD2 (6 bases). The germline V and J ends were trimmed by 7 bases and 6 bases, with 19 bases remaining between them. The germline V gene has CDR1 MDHEN and CDR2 SYDVKM. The CDR3 is 14 amino acids.

This clone was observed once. The chain joins TRBV3-1 (or the pseudogene TRBV3-2) to TRBJ2-5; 14 bases fit TRBD2. Germline CDR1 LGHDT, CDR2 YNNKEL (reference sequence). Trimming at V came to 0 bases and at J to 6 bases, leaving 3 bases not matched to a gene. The CDR3 loop spans 16 amino acids. The DNA for the CDR3 is TGTGCCAGCAGCCAAGAAGGGACTAGCGGGGGAAAGACCCAGTACTTC. Amino acid sequence: CASSQEGTSGGKTQYF.

This chain joins TRBV2 and TRBJ1-6; 7 bases are shared with TRBD1. This CDR3 spans 14 amino acids. Germline V gives CDR1 SNHLY, CDR2 FYNNEI. Germline trimming cut 6 bases from V and 10 bases from J; bases unmatched to any gene: 9. The CDR3 nucleotides read TGTGCCAGCAGGGGGGGACAGCCCGAATCACCCCTCCACTTT. Protein: CASRGGQPESPLHF. The full variable domain, rest sourced from reference TRBV2 and TRBJ1-6, is EPEVTQTPSHQVTQMGQEVILRCVPISNHLYFYWYRQILGQKVEFLVSFYNNEISEKSEIFDDQFSVERPDGSNFTLKIRSTKLEDSAMYFCASRGGQPESPLHFGNGTRLTVT.

The rearrangement links TRBV28 to TRBJ1-6, with 7 bases fitting TRBD1. In germline, CDR1 is MDHEN, CDR2 SYDVKM. The trim removed 3 bases at V and 8 bases at J, leaving 4 bases unmatched. The CDR3 sequence is 14 residues long. CDR3 nucleotide sequence: TGTGCCAGCAGTTTGGGGACAGTATATTCACCCCTCCACTTT. It specifies CASSLGTVYSPLHF.